This TCR beta chain was recovered during a study of cytomegalovirus exposure and HLA in healthy donors. In the study overall: Out of 180 million or so T cells, an earlier analysis found about 100 million unique TCR beta sequences in total.

The PCR had 60 Vbeta and 13 Jbeta primers. Authors' methods: In a later analysis, some 80 million unique TCR beta chains included roughly 11 million shared by two or more donors. Method: immunoSEQ multiplex PCR; TCRdb's copy keeps in-frame clones and lacks some. D and trimming come from the DNA, and the V and J calls and clone size come from that table. The data hold approximately 120,000 clones, with around 80% observed a single time. Trimming took off 1 base at V and 3 bases at J, with 14 bases between the two ends. Looked up from germline, CDR1 is SGHDT and CDR2 is YYEEEE. The CDR3 consists of 15 residues. Study observations and caveats: Indistinguishable V segments, including TRBV6-2 and TRBV6-3, were excluded. In vitro work confirmed that a few CMV-associated chains recognize CMV antigens.

Concerning this clone itself: Antigen specificity is unknown.

V and J are TRBV5-6 and TRBJ2-7; possible D gene TRBD2, 5 bases. The clonotype originates from a female donor in good health and CMV-seronegative. What was sequenced was PBMCs. The CDR3 DNA reads TGTGCCAGCAGCTTGTTTTCGGGAAGAAACTACGAGCAGTACTTC. As protein: CASSLFSGRNYEQYF.